The T cell receptor beta chain described here comes from a study of T cells in Graves' hyperthyroidism and ophthalmopathy. This clonotype was seen a few times. The antigen is unknown. Notes on the study in general: Blood also showed most of the thyroid clonotypes that were expanded above 0.001. By a 13 V-J model, ophthalmopathy was set apart from stable hyperthyroidism.

The CDR3 runs to 11 residues. V was clipped by 4 bases and J by 7 bases, with 5 bases between them. Germline V gene lookup returns CDR1 GTSNPN and CDR2 SVGIG (reference sequence). RNA transcripts were the template for amplifying TCR beta CDR3 regions. First-round RT-PCR targeting the TCR CDR3 was performed with the HTBI primer set. TCRdb redid the calling of the multiplex PCR reads with MiXCR, one entry per CDR3 protein. Here the sample spans roughly 300,000 distinct CDR3 sequences, 18% being singletons. Sequencing used blood. The rearrangement joins TRBV30 to TRBJ1-6; D not resolved. The sequence was obtained from a woman aged 45-65 years with Graves' hyperthyroidism. Here the CDR3 reads CAWKGNSPLHF. For the CDR3, the DNA is TGTGCCTGGAAAGGGAATTCACCCCTCCACTTT.